This entry lists 21 T cell receptor beta chains sequenced from one sample in a study of Graves' ophthalmopathy and Graves' hyperthyroidism. TCR beta CDR3 amplification used RNA transcripts. Following a first-round RT-PCR that used HTBI primers, a second-round multiplex PCR was carried out. TCRdb reprocessed the multiplex PCR reads with MiXCR, giving one entry per CDR3 protein. The sample lists about 370,000 distinct CDR3 sequences, around 20% seen once, with about 1.4% in the top ten. Sequencing used peripheral blood. These receptors were collected from a woman between 18 and 29 years old with Graves' ophthalmopathy.

This clonotype appeared many times. This sequence joins TRBV12-3 or TRBV12-4 and TRBJ1-1, with D unclear. The CDR3 has 16 residues. Trimming removed 6 bases from V and 0 bases from J, with 17 bases in between. The CDR3 protein is CASSPELFYLNTEAFF. In nucleotides, the CDR3 is TGTGCCAGCAGCCCAGAGTTGTTTTACTTGAACACTGAAGCTTTCTTT.

The J gene is TRBJ1-1, the V gene TRBV11-2; D is undetermined. This CDR3 contains 13 residues. Deletions cut 4 bases from V and 7 bases from J, with 13 bases between. CDR1 and CDR2 from the germline V gene are SGHAT and FQNNGV. The CDR3 DNA reads TGTGCCAGCAGCTCTTACCGGGAACTTGAAGCTTTCTTT. Translated, it gives CASSSYRELEAFF.

Ten or more counts support this clonotype. The chain combines TRBV29-1 with TRBJ1-1; D ambiguous. The CDR3 is 15 amino acids. Trimming removed 1 base at V and 6 bases at J, with 18 bases between. The V gene's germline CDR1 is SQVTM and CDR2 ANQGSEA. The CDR3 loop is CSVEGNFKGLPEAFF. CDR3 nucleotide sequence: TGCAGCGTTGAAGGAAATTTTAAGGGTCTGCCTGAAGCTTTCTTT.

In this sample, this clonotype turned up many times. V gene TRBV6-5 combines with J gene TRBJ1-2, with D perhaps matching TRBD1 (5 bases). The CDR3 consists of 12 residues. Looked up from germline, CDR1 is MNHEY and CDR2 is SVGAGI. V was pared by 2 bases and J by 8 bases, with 9 bases between. The CDR3 DNA sequence: TGTGCCAGCAGTTACGCAGGGACCGGCTACACCTTC. It encodes CASSYAGTGYTF.

This clonotype was found many times. The chain recombines TRBV12-3 or TRBV12-4 with TRBJ1-6; a weak D match, TRBD1 (5 bases). The CDR3 consists of 14 residues. V lost 2 bases, J lost 5 bases, and 7 bases lay in between. In DNA, the CDR3 is TGTGCCAGCAGTTTAAGGGGAGATAATTCACCCCTCCACTTT. Amino acids: CASSLRGDNSPLHF.

This clonotype has a single count. The chain combines TRBV6-4 with TRBJ1-5; D might be TRBD1 (6 bases). Trimming stripped 6 bases from V and 0 bases from J, with 24 bases between. The CDR3 contains 19 residues. Germline lookup yields CDR1 MRHNA and CDR2 SNTAGT. The chain's CDR3 is CASRTGTEAGAYSNQPQHF. The CDR3 nucleotides read TGTGCCAGCAGGACCGGTACTGAAGCGGGGGCTTATAGCAATCAGCCCCAGCATTTT.

This clonotype was seen a handful of times. V usage is TRBV4-1 and J usage is TRBJ2-1, with D possibly TRBD2 on 7 matching bases. The CDR3 spans 17 residues. Germline loops: CDR1 MGHRA, CDR2 YSYEKL. Trimming took off 0 bases at V and 1 base at J, with 13 bases between the two ends. The CDR3 here is CASSQEGGGRSYNEQFF. DNA of the CDR3: TGCGCCAGCAGCCAAGAGGGGGGCGGGAGATCCTACAATGAGCAGTTCTTC.

This clonotype has a count of ten or more. The V call is TRBV7-3, the J call TRBJ2-6, with 7 nucleotides matching TRBD2. CDR3 length: 19 amino acids. CDR1 is SGHTA, CDR2 FQGTGA, per germline. The J segment lost 1 base and the V segment lost 5 bases, leaving 14 bases of the junction unmatched. The CDR3 here is CASSQGPWGGVSGANVLTF. The DNA of the CDR3 is TGTGCCAGCAGCCAAGGCCCGTGGGGGGGAGTTTCTGGGGCCAACGTCCTGACTTTC.

This clonotype was observed at least ten times. This rearrangement joins TRBV19 to TRBJ1-1; D is undetermined. Trimming took 0 bases from V and 5 from J, leaving 4 bases between them. The germline V gene encodes CDR1 LNHDA and CDR2 SQIVND (reference sequence). The CDR3 has 12 residues. The CDR3 spells CASSIDVTEAFF. The CDR3 region has the DNA TGTGCCAGTAGTATAGATGTTACTGAAGCTTTCTTT.

The sample holds many counts of this clonotype. The chain has TRBV10-2 and TRBJ2-7; 8 positions match TRBD1. V was pared by 2 bases and J by 6 bases, with 6 bases of the junction left unmatched. Germline values: CDR1 WSHSY, CDR2 SAAADI. The CDR3 covers 14 residues. CDR3 sequence: CASSETGQAAEQYF. CDR3 DNA sequence: TGCGCCAGCAGTGAGACGGGACAGGCCGCCGAGCAGTACTTC.

This clonotype was observed many times. The rearrangement joins TRBV7-9 to TRBJ2-7; 10 positions agree with TRBD1. This CDR3 is 15 amino acids long. J gave up 3 bases and V 5 bases, and 7 bases lay outside the gene matches. In germline, CDR1 is SEHNR, CDR2 FQNEAQ (reference sequence). Here the CDR3 DNA reads TGTGCCAGCAGCAACCGGGACAGGGGACTCTACGAGCAGTACTTC. This translates into CASSNRDRGLYEQYF.

The V gene is TRBV19, the J gene TRBJ1-2; D is possibly TRBD1 (6 bases). Germline V gene sequence: CDR1 LNHDA, CDR2 SQIVND (reference sequence). V lost 5 bases and J 4 bases, leaving 14 bases between the germline ends. The CDR3 spans 14 residues. CDR3 DNA: TGTGCCAGTAGTCCCATGGGGACAAGCTATGGCTACACCTTC. This codes for CASSPMGTSYGYTF. The whole variable domain, filled in from reference TRBV19 and TRBJ1-2, reads DGGITQSPKYLFRKEGQNVTLSCEQNLNHDAMYWYRQDPGQGLRLIYYSQIVNDFQKGDIAEGYSVSREKKESFPLTVTSAQKNPTAFYLCASSPMGTSYGYTFGSGTRLTVV.

This chain joins TRBV12-3 or TRBV12-4 and TRBJ2-4; no clear D. V lost 7 bases to trimming and J lost 0 bases, with 16 bases between them. The CDR3 spans 16 residues. The chain's CDR3 is CASIAGPSLAKNIQYF. The CDR3 DNA follows: TGTGCCAGCATCGCCGGGCCCTCTTTAGCCAAAAACATTCAGTACTTC.

This clonotype came up many times. The chain uses TRBV28 and TRBJ1-2, with D unclear. Germline-derived CDR1 and CDR2 are MDHEN and SYDVKM. The CDR3 has 12 amino acids. Trimming removed 5 bases at V and 4 bases at J, with 8 bases between. The DNA for the CDR3 is TGTGCCAGCAGTGTCGAGGGCTATGGCTACACCTTC. This codes for CASSVEGYGYTF.

This clonotype was recorded many times. The genes are TRBV24-1 and TRBJ1-5, with 9 bases that match TRBD1. Germline CDR1 reads KGHDR; CDR2 reads SFDVKD. This CDR3 is 16 amino acids long. V dropped 3 bases and J dropped 2; count of bases not matched to a gene: 4. CDR3 sequence reads: CATSDGQGKGNQPQHF. The CDR3 nucleotides are TGTGCCACCAGTGATGGACAGGGGAAGGGCAATCAGCCCCAGCATTTT.

This clonotype was found many times. The rearrangement uses TRBV6-2 or TRBV6-3 and TRBJ1-1, with D unresolved. V gave up 2 bases and J gave up 3 bases, with 16 bases separating them. This CDR3 is 16 amino acids long. Germline V gene sequence: CDR1 MNHEY, CDR2 SVGEGT. The CDR3 is CASSYPEGGIYTEAFF. CDR3 nucleotides: TGTGCCAGCAGTTACCCCGAGGGAGGGATTTACACTGAAGCTTTCTTT.

This clonotype was picked up many times. This chain joins TRBV13 and TRBJ1-3; 8 bases are shared with TRBD1. Germline values: CDR1 PRHDT, CDR2 FYEKMQ (reference sequence). Germline trimming cut 3 bases from V and 3 bases from J; bases unmatched to any gene: 7. This CDR3 is built from 16 residues. The CDR3 loop is CASSFLDRVIGNTIYF. In DNA form, the CDR3 reads TGTGCCAGCAGCTTCCTGGACAGGGTTATTGGAAACACCATATATTTT.

This clonotype was seen many times. V is TRBV4-2 and J is TRBJ1-1, with D possibly matching TRBD1 (6 bases). V lost 0 bases and J 3 bases, leaving 11 bases between the germline ends. From germline, CDR1 is LGHNA and CDR2 YNFKEQ. The CDR3 loop spans 15 amino acids. The CDR3 sequence is CASSQDPGADTEAFF. CDR3 DNA: TGTGCCAGCAGCCAAGATCCGGGGGCGGACACTGAAGCTTTCTTT.

This clonotype was seen ten or more times. This may be a read error: a much more frequent sequence differs by one nucleotide. The chain has TRBV6-2 or TRBV6-3 and TRBJ2-5; D unresolved. The germline CDR1 and CDR2 sequences are MNHEY and SVGEGT. V lost 0 bases and J lost 5, with 10 bases in between. CDR3 length: 14 residues. The CDR3 nucleotides read TGTGCCAGCAGTTACTCCGAGACTGTGGAGACCCAGTACTTC. Protein: CASSYSETVETQYF.

This clonotype was counted at least ten times. CDR3 nucleotide sequence: TGTGCCAGTAGTCGGGACAGGGGTACCGGGGAGCTGTTTTTT. This translates into CASSRDRGTGELFF. This chain joins TRBV19 and TRBJ2-2, with 10 bases aligning to TRBD1. CDR1 is LNHDA and CDR2 is SQIVND in the germline V gene (reference sequence). The CDR3 has 14 amino acids. J gave up 5 bases and V 5 bases, and 2 bases lay outside the gene matches.

There are many counts of this clonotype. This chain connects TRBV11-2 to TRBJ2-2; no firm D call. V lost 1 base to trimming and J lost 0 bases, with 6 bases between them. The CDR3 has 15 amino acids. CDR1 is SGHAT, CDR2 FQNNGV, per germline. CDR3 in DNA: TGTGCCAGCAGCTTAGCTAGTGCGAACACCGGGGAGCTGTTTTTT. Its protein product is CASSLASANTGELFF.